This T cell receptor (beta chain) came from a study of cytomegalovirus exposure and HLA in healthy donors. This CDR3 spans 13 amino acids. Germline V CDR1 and CDR2: SQVTM, ANQGSEA. Trimming took off 0 bases at V and 10 bases at J, with 15 bases between the two ends. Notes on the study in general: Most sequenced TCRs were rare (though some public TCRs occurred in many donors). Published work reported that the classifier diagnosed cytomegalovirus status with high specificity and sensitivity. Subsequent analysis revealed that first-cohort TCR clusters tended to co-occur in the approximately 120 validation repertoires.

Points on this clone: Its specificity is not known.

Assay used: immunoSEQ multiplex PCR; TCRdb lists only in-frame clones, some missing. The sample lists roughly 100,000 clones, approximately 86% occurring once. Specimen: PBMCs. The clonotype comes from a woman under 30 in good health and CMV-seropositive. The chain couples TRBV29-1 to TRBJ1-1, with D hard to call. This CDR3 reads CSVEDRESRPAFF. The CDR3 DNA is TGCAGCGTTGAAGATCGGGAGTCGCGTCCAGCTTTCTTT.